Shown below are 30 T cell receptor beta chains from a single sample sequenced in a study of T cell responses to AZD1222 COVID-19 vaccine. The table came from immunoSEQ multiplex PCR; TCRdb's copy has only in-frame clones and leaves some out. The repertoire holds roughly 180,000 clones, with 94% as singletons. The material sequenced was peripheral blood, taken on day 0 of AZD1222 vaccination. The source is an adult in good health.

The CDR3 here is CASSPGTGLEQYF. As DNA, the CDR3 is TGCGCCAGCAGCCCCGGGACAGGGCTCGAGCAGTACTTC. The V and J genes are TRBV5-1 and TRBJ2-7, with 9 positions matching TRBD1. Germline CDR1 is SGHRS and CDR2 is YFSETQ. This CDR3 comprises 13 residues. With V trimmed by 4 bases and J by 6 bases, 5 bases remained unmatched. Filled out from reference TRBV5-1 and TRBJ2-7, the complete variable domain reads KAGVTQTPRYLIKTRGQQVTLSCSPISGHRSVSWYQQTPGQGLQFLFEYFSETQRNKGNFPGRFSGRQFSNSRSEMNVSTLELGDSALYLCASSPGTGLEQYFGPGTRLTVT.

V gene TRBV29-1 combines with J gene TRBJ1-2; D possibly corresponds to TRBD1 (6 bases). V was shortened by 8 bases and J by 7 bases, with 17 bases between the two germline ends. Germline V gene sequence: CDR1 SQVTM, CDR2 ANQGSEA. This CDR3 spans 12 amino acids. The CDR3 protein is CSYTRGGIGYTF. In DNA form, the CDR3 reads TGCAGCTATACCCGGGGGGGCATTGGCTACACCTTC.

CDR3 sequence (DNA): TGTGCCAGCGGTCGGACAGAAGTCTACGAGCAGTACTTC. Protein product: CASGRTEVYEQYF. This sequence joins TRBV6-5 and TRBJ2-7; D is perhaps TRBD1 (6 bases). The CDR3 has 13 amino acids. CDR1 MNHEY and CDR2 SVGAGI come from the germline V gene. Trimming pared 8 bases from V and 3 bases from J, leaving 14 bases between.

Turning to this clone: The junction does not match germline at one end; this may be a read error. The chain carries TRBV6-5 and TRBJ1-6; 9 bases line up with TRBD1. Germline V gene data show CDR1 as MNHEY and CDR2 as SVGAGI. The CDR3 length is 11 residues. This CDR3 is CASSYAGTGPF. The DNA of the CDR3 is TGTGCCAGCAGTTACGCCGGGACAGGGCCCTTT.

The J gene is TRBJ1-5, the V gene TRBV28; 7 positions agree with TRBD1. V lost 11 bases and J lost 7; bases outside the gene matches: 11. From germline, CDR1 is MDHEN and CDR2 SYDVKM. The CDR3 loop spans 13 amino acids. CDR3 amino acids: CASGTVEGQPQHF. CDR3 bases: TGTGCCTCCGGGACAGTTGAAGGCCAGCCCCAGCATTTT.

The chain uses TRBV25-1 and TRBJ2-5, with a tentative D call TRBD2 (5 bases). CDR3 length: 14 amino acids. V was pared by 4 bases and J by 5 bases, with 14 bases between. Germline loops: CDR1 MGHDK, CDR2 SYGVNS. The DNA for the CDR3 is TGTGCCAGCAGTGTACTTGTGGGCGGGGAGACCCAGTACTTC. Amino acids: CASSVLVGGETQYF. The full variable domain, in which reference TRBV25-1 and TRBJ2-5 provide the parts outside the CDR3, is EADIYQTPRYLVIGTGKKITLECSQTMGHDKMYWYQQDPGMELHLIHYSYGVNSTEKGDLSSESTVSRIRTEHFPLTLESARPSHTSQYLCASSVLVGGETQYFGPGTRLLVL.

This clone was counted a few times. The V call is TRBV2, the J call TRBJ1-2; D possibly corresponds to TRBD1 (6 bases). V was trimmed by 10 bases and J by 0 bases, leaving 18 bases between them. The germline CDR1 and CDR2 sequences are SNHLY and FYNNEI. This CDR3 contains 15 residues. The CDR3 region is CATYGAGEANYGYTF. DNA of the CDR3: TGTGCCACCTACGGCGCAGGGGAAGCTAACTATGGCTACACCTTC.

V and J are TRBV2 and TRBJ1-5, with 8 nucleotides matching TRBD1. Germline V gene lookup returns CDR1 SNHLY and CDR2 FYNNEI. Germline trimming cut 1 base from V and 1 base from J; bases unmatched to any gene: 0. The CDR3 extends over 15 amino acids. The CDR3: CASSEDRGSNQPQHF. The CDR3 DNA reads as TGTGCCAGCAGTGAAGACAGGGGGAGCAATCAGCCCCAGCATTTT.

The chain links TRBV6-5 to TRBJ1-5; D is undetermined. The CDR3 covers 13 residues. The germline CDR1 and CDR2 sequences are MNHEY and SVGAGI. The germline V and J ends were trimmed by 6 bases and 4 bases, with 10 bases remaining between them. CDR3 DNA: TGTGCCAGCAGCTGGAACCAAAATCAGCCCCAGCATTTT. Translating gives CASSWNQNQPQHF.

The chain has TRBV7-9 and TRBJ2-2, with D unclear. The V and J ends lost 10 bases and 4 bases respectively, with 10 bases between them. Germline CDR1 reads SEHNR; CDR2 reads FQNEAQ (reference sequence). The CDR3 is 12 residues long. The CDR3 reads CAIPVGTGELFF. The CDR3 DNA follows: TGTGCCATCCCGGTGGGCACCGGGGAGCTGTTTTTT.

This chain uses TRBV3-1 (or the pseudogene TRBV3-2) with TRBJ2-5; D is ambiguous. Germline CDR1 LGHDT, CDR2 YNNKEL (reference sequence). V gave up 1 base and J gave up 1 base, with 13 bases separating them. This CDR3 contains 16 residues. CDR3 nucleotides: TGTGCCAGCAGCCAAGCTGGCCTGGTGGGCCAAGAGACCCAGTACTTC. Amino acids: CASSQAGLVGQETQYF.

The chain combines TRBV6-5 with TRBJ1-1; D may be TRBD1 (6 bases). Germline V gene data show CDR1 as MNHEY and CDR2 as SVGAGI. Between the trimmed V and J ends, which lost 5 bases and 6 bases, there was a span of 16 bases. The CDR3 spans 14 residues. The CDR3, as DNA: TGTGCCAGCAGTCTTAGTGACAGGTCCTCTGAAGCTTTCTTT. It specifies CASSLSDRSSEAFF.

This clone was observed a single time. The rearrangement links TRBV4-1 to TRBJ1-5, with D perhaps matching TRBD1 (6 bases). Looked up from germline, CDR1 is MGHRA and CDR2 is YSYEKL. V lost 4 bases to trimming and J lost 3 bases, with 16 bases between them. The CDR3 is 16 amino acids. CDR3 sequence (DNA): TGCGCCAGCAGCCTAAGAAGAGGGGGGTCCAATCAGCCCCAGCATTTT. This sequence encodes CASSLRRGGSNQPQHF.

This clone was counted once. The chain recombines TRBV19 with TRBJ1-2; no reliable D call. V dropped 1 base and J dropped 4 bases, with 13 bases sitting between them. Germline values: CDR1 LNHDA, CDR2 SQIVND (reference sequence). The CDR3 is 15 amino acids. CDR3 sequence (DNA): TGTGCCAGTAGTATAGGAGAAGGGAGCCCCTATGGCTACACCTTC. This codes for CASSIGEGSPYGYTF.

The chain joins TRBV19 to TRBJ2-2; a possible D gene is TRBD2 (6 bases). Germline CDR1 is LNHDA and CDR2 is SQIVND (reference sequence). The CDR3 is made up of 14 amino acids. V was trimmed by 10 bases and J by 1 base, leaving 13 bases between them. DNA of the CDR3: TGTGCCACTCACCGGGGGAGGAACACCGGGGAGCTGTTTTTT. As protein: CATHRGRNTGELFF.

The genes are TRBV5-1 and TRBJ2-3, with a weak D call TRBD2 (5 bases). The length of the CDR3 is 14 residues. Trimming cost V 2 bases and J 5 bases, with 12 bases left between them. Germline V gene sequence: CDR1 SGHRS, CDR2 YFSETQ. This chain's CDR3 is CASSLPSGGDTQYF. The CDR3 bases are TGCGCCAGCAGCTTACCGAGCGGAGGAGATACGCAGTATTTT.

V gene TRBV28 combines with J gene TRBJ1-1; tentative D call: TRBD1 (5 bases). Germline lookup yields CDR1 MDHEN and CDR2 SYDVKM. This CDR3 is 15 amino acids long. Trimming took off 6 bases at V and 2 bases at J, with 16 bases between the two ends. This CDR3 reads CASRDTRDGNTEAFF. The CDR3 region has the DNA TGTGCCAGCAGAGACACCCGGGACGGTAACACTGAAGCTTTCTTT.

This sequence joins TRBV2 and TRBJ1-5; D call uncertain. The V and J ends lost 6 bases and 9 bases respectively, with 15 bases between them. The CDR3 consists of 13 residues. Per the germline V gene, CDR1 is SNHLY and CDR2 is FYNNEI. CDR3 nucleotide sequence: TGTGCCAGCAGCACGTCTCCCTTAAGGCCCCAGCATTTT. Translation: CASSTSPLRPQHF. The whole variable domain, remainder taken from reference TRBV2 and TRBJ1-5, is EPEVTQTPSHQVTQMGQEVILRCVPISNHLYFYWYRQILGQKVEFLVSFYNNEISEKSEIFDDQFSVERPDGSNFTLKIRSTKLEDSAMYFCASSTSPLRPQHFGDGTRLSIL.

The chain is built from TRBV28 and TRBJ1-1, with D possibly matching TRBD1 (5 bases). There are 19 residues in the CDR3. V was clipped by 2 bases and J by 4 bases, with 26 bases between them. Germline lookup yields CDR1 MDHEN and CDR2 SYDVKM. The CDR3 DNA reads as TGTGCCAGCAGTTTAATTAGGGCTGGCCCAGGGACCCCCGGCACTGAAGCTTTCTTT. It yields the protein CASSLIRAGPGTPGTEAFF.

The V and J genes are TRBV2 and TRBJ1-1; D call uncertain. Looked up from germline, CDR1 is SNHLY and CDR2 is FYNNEI. V lost 5 bases and J 0 bases, leaving 10 bases between the germline ends. This CDR3 comprises 14 residues. CDR3 DNA: TGTGCCAGCAGTCCTGACCTTATGAACACTGAAGCTTTCTTT. This encodes CASSPDLMNTEAFF.

This chain uses TRBV27 with TRBJ2-3, with D hard to call. The CDR3 is 13 amino acids. Germline V gene lookup returns CDR1 MNHEY and CDR2 SMNVEV (reference sequence). Deletions cut 6 bases from V and 5 bases from J, with 12 bases between. CDR3 nucleotide sequence: TGTGCCAGCAGGACAAATTTGGGAGATACGCAGTATTTT. It yields the protein CASRTNLGDTQYF.

The chain combines TRBV7-9 with TRBJ2-3; 7 bases fit TRBD2. CDR1 SEHNR and CDR2 FQNEAQ come from the germline V gene (reference sequence). V dropped 1 base and J dropped 4; count of bases not matched to a gene: 8. This CDR3 contains 16 residues. CDR3 sequence reads: CASSLGGGSGPDTQYF. Here the CDR3 DNA reads TGTGCCAGCAGCTTAGGGGGCGGGAGCGGTCCAGATACGCAGTATTTT. The full variable domain, its missing parts supplied by reference TRBV7-9 and TRBJ2-3, is DTGVSQNPRHKITKRGQNVTFRCDPISEHNRLYWYRQTLGQGPEFLTYFQNEAQLEKSRLLSDRFSAERPKGSFSTLEIQRTEQGDSAMYLCASSLGGGSGPDTQYFGPGTRLTVL.

This chain uses TRBV6-6 with TRBJ1-1; no definite D call. Trimming left V 2 bases short and J 4 bases short, with 11 bases between. Germline V gene lookup returns CDR1 MNHNY and CDR2 SVGAGI (reference sequence). CDR3 length: 14 residues. DNA for the CDR3: TGTGCCAGCAGTTACAGGGCATCCGGCACTGAAGCTTTCTTT. Its protein is CASSYRASGTEAFF.

This clone was picked up one time. The V and J genes are TRBV28 and TRBJ1-1; 8 nucleotides align to TRBD1. The CDR3 is made up of 15 amino acids. The junction had 4 bases not matched to a gene; V was cut back by 3 bases and J by 1 base. CDR1 and CDR2 (germline): MDHEN, SYDVKM. Here the CDR3 DNA reads TGTGCCAGCAGTTTTGGGGACAGGAGGAACACTGAAGCTTTCTTT. The encoded protein is CASSFGDRRNTEAFF.

The genes are TRBV12-5 and TRBJ2-1; TRBD1 aligns across 7 bases. Germline-derived CDR1 and CDR2 are LGHNT and FRNRAP. With V trimmed by 6 bases and J by 7 bases, 12 bases remained unmatched. The CDR3 is 15 amino acids. CDR3 bases: TGTGCTAGTGGCCCGGGACAGAGTGCTATGAATGAGCAGTTCTTC. It yields the protein CASGPGQSAMNEQFF.

This clone has a single count. The J gene is TRBJ2-7, the V gene TRBV11-2, with TRBD2 matching over 9 bases. From germline, CDR1 is SGHAT and CDR2 FQNNGV. CDR3 length equals 19 residues. V dropped 0 bases and J dropped 6; count of bases not matched to a gene: 18. The CDR3 DNA reads as TGTGCCAGCAGCTTAGAGCCTAGCGGGAAAATCGGGCCCTGGGGCGAGCAGTACTTC. It yields the protein CASSLEPSGKIGPWGEQYF.

Written as DNA, the CDR3 is TGTGCCAGCAACCATCCCGGGGAGCTGTTTTTT. It codes for CASNHPGELFF. The rearrangement joins TRBV7-8 to TRBJ2-2; D uncertain. Germline V gene data show CDR1 as SGHVS and CDR2 as FQNEAQ. V was cut by 7 bases and J by 6 bases, with 6 bases left in between. The CDR3 is made up of 11 amino acids.

The rearrangement uses TRBV4-2 and TRBJ1-2; D unclear. The germline V gene encodes CDR1 LGHNA and CDR2 YNFKEQ. CDR3 length equals 13 residues. V lost 0 bases and J lost 2, with 4 bases in between. CDR3 sequence: CASSQDGNYGYTF. As DNA, the CDR3 is TGTGCCAGCAGCCAAGATGGCAACTATGGCTACACCTTC.

The gene calls are TRBV24-1 and TRBJ1-1; TRBD1 agrees at 8 bases. Germline CDR1 is KGHDR and CDR2 is SFDVKD. V trimming: 0 bases; J trimming: 11 bases; junction bases outside the gene matches: 7. The CDR3 length is 14 residues. CDR3 amino acids: CATSDLGQGDGAFF. The CDR3 coding sequence is TGTGCCACCAGTGATTTGGGACAGGGCGACGGCGCTTTCTTT.

The chain is built from TRBV5-1 and TRBJ2-2; D is unresolved. Trimming took off 0 bases at V and 1 base at J, with 10 bases between the two ends. The CDR3 runs 16 residues. From germline, CDR1 is SGHRS and CDR2 YFSETQ. The CDR3 DNA sequence: TGCGCCAGCAGCTTGGCCTTAGCCATGAACACCGGGGAGCTGTTTTTT. Its protein is CASSLALAMNTGELFF.